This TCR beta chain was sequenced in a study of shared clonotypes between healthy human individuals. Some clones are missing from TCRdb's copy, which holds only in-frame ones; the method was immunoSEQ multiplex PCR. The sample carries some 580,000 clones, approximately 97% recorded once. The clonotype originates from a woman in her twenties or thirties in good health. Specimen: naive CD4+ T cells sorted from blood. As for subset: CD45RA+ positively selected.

The CDR3 reads CASSPAWGQGYLKTQYF. In DNA, the CDR3 is TGTGCCAGCAGCCCCGCCTGGGGACAGGGTTATCTAAAGACCCAGTACTTC. V usage is TRBV7-9 and J usage is TRBJ2-5, with 9 bases fitting TRBD1. Trimming took 5 bases from V and 6 from J; bases not matched to a gene: 16. The germline V gene encodes CDR1 SEHNR and CDR2 FQNEAQ (reference sequence). The CDR3 is 17 amino acids.